This T cell receptor (beta chain) derives from a study of CD8+ T cells in alopecia areata. Regarding the study as a whole: Across lesional scalp, and particularly alopecia totalis/universalis, clonality surpassed that of normal scalp.

Germline V CDR1 and CDR2: SGHAT, FQNNGV. J was trimmed by 8 bases and V by 6 bases; bases with no gene match: 11. The CDR3 is 15 amino acids. On this clone: Its cognate antigen is unknown.

cDNA serving as the sequencing template came from extracted, reverse transcribed RNA. Data came from immunoSEQ multiplex PCR; TCRdb stores just in-frame clones and leaves some out. Among 150,000 or so clones listed, 87% were seen once. The rearrangement uses TRBV11-2 and TRBJ2-1, with 9 bases identical to TRBD2. Here the sequenced sample was CD8+ T cells sorted from blood, taken at week 0. The clonotype comes from a human donor with alopecia areata. CDR3 in amino acids: CASRQLAGQVHEQFF. For the CDR3, the DNA is TGTGCCAGCAGACAACTAGCGGGCCAAGTCCATGAGCAGTTCTTC.